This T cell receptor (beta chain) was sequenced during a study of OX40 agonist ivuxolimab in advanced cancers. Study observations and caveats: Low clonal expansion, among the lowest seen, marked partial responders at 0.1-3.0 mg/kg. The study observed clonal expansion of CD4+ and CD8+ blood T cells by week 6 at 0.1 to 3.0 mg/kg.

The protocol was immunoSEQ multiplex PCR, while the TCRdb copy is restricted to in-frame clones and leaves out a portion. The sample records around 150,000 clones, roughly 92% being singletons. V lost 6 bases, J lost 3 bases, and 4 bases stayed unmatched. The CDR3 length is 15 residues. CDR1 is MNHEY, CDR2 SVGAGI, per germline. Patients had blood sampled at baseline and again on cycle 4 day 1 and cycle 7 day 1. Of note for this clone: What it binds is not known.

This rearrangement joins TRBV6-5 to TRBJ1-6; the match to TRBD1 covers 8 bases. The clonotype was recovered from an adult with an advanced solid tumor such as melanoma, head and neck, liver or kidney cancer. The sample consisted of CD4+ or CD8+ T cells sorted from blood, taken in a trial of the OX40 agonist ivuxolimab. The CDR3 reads CASRQGGLYNSPLHF. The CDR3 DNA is TGTGCCAGCAGACAGGGGGGCCTCTATAATTCACCCCTCCACTTT.